Listed below are T cell receptor beta chains from one sample, sequenced in a study of shared clonotypes between healthy human individuals. TCRdb's table, derived via immunoSEQ multiplex PCR, lists solely in-frame clones and lacks some. This sample has some 240,000 clones, with 65% to 70% found just once. Sequenced sample: memory CD4+ T cells sorted from blood. All receptors derive from a man aged 25 to 45 in good health. The CDR3 runs from the conserved cysteine through the conserved F or W. The D gene is left open where the match is weak. Clone size appears in some rows only: once, few, many, or a class for an expanded clone.

clone size	J gene	V gene	D gene	CDR3 DNA	CDR3 protein
.	TRBJ1-1	TRBV7-2	.	TGTGCCAGCAGCCGTGGGGGGAACACTGAAGCTTTCTTT	CASSRGGNTEAFF
.	TRBJ1-3	TRBV30	TRBD1	TGTGCCTGGAGGCCTTTCGACAGGGGTCAAGGAAACACCATATATTTT	CAWRPFDRGQGNTIYF
.	TRBJ2-7	TRBV7-2	TRBD2	TGTGCCAGCGGAGAGACTAGCGTCTCCTACGAGCAGTACTTC	CASGETSVSYEQYF
.	TRBJ1-2	TRBV11-2	TRBD1	TGTGCCAGCAGCTCAGCGACAGGGTCCTACTATGGCTACACCTTC	CASSSATGSYYGYTF
.	TRBJ2-7	TRBV5-6	TRBD2	TGTGCCAGCAGCCTCCGGTGGACTAGCGGGAGGGTCGAGCAGTACTTC	CASSLRWTSGRVEQYF
.	TRBJ1-2	TRBV20-1	.	TGCAGTGCTAGGAGGAACTATGGCTACACCTTC	CSARRNYGYTF
.	TRBJ2-1	TRBV7-2	.	TGTGCCAGCAGCTTCGCCCCCGGGTCCCCCTACAATGAGCAGTTCTTC	CASSFAPGSPYNEQFF
once	TRBJ2-1	TRBV5-1	TRBD2	TGCGCCAGCAGCCCGGGACTAGCGGGAAGCAATGAGCAGTTCTTC	CASSPGLAGSNEQFF
once	TRBJ2-5	TRBV5-6	.	TGTGCCAGCAGCTTAACTAGCACCCAGACCCAGTACTTC	CASSLTSTQTQYF
.	TRBJ2-7	TRBV2	.	TGTGCCAGCAGCCCCGTGAGTAGACCCTACGAGCAGTACTTC	CASSPVSRPYEQYF
.	TRBJ2-7	TRBV7-9	TRBD2	TGTGCCAGCAGCCAAGGACTAGCGGTGCCCTACGAGCAGTATTTC	CASSQGLAVPYEQYF
.	TRBJ2-7	TRBV28	.	TGTGCCAGTAAGGACAGCTCCTACGAGCAGTACTTC	CASKDSSYEQYF
.	TRBJ1-5	TRBV28	.	TGTGCCAGCAGGGTAGGTAGTCAGCCCCAGCATTTT	CASRVGSQPQHF
few	TRBJ2-3	TRBV7-9	.	TGTGCCAGCAGGCCGGAATACACAGATACGCAGTATTTT	CASRPEYTDTQYF
.	TRBJ2-1	TRBV2	.	TGTGCCAGCAGTGAACGTAGAGGGTACGCAGCTAATGAGCAGTTCTTC	CASSERRGYAANEQFF
.	TRBJ1-2	TRBV18	.	TGTGCCAGCTCACCCGACACCGGCCAGGGCTACACCTTC	CASSPDTGQGYTF
few	TRBJ2-6	TRBV5-1	.	TGCGCCAGCAGCTTGTCCGGAGAAACCAGGGATTTCACCTCTGGGGCCAACGTCCTGACTTTC	CASSLSGETRDFTSGANVLTF
.	TRBJ1-2	TRBV6-1	TRBD1	TGTGCCAGCAGTGTCGGGACAGGGGGCAACTATGGCTACACCTTC	CASSVGTGGNYGYTF
.	TRBJ2-7	TRBV20-1	.	TGCAGTGCTCAGGGTCACTACGAGCAGTACTTC	CSAQGHYEQYF
few	TRBJ1-2	TRBV5-5	.	TGTGCCAGCAGCTTGGGCCCAGGGGTGCCCTATGGCTACACCTTC	CASSLGPGVPYGYTF
few	TRBJ2-2	TRBV7-6	TRBD1	TGTGCCAGCAGCTCACAGACAGGGGCCGCCGCGAACACCGGGGAGCTGTTTTTT	CASSSQTGAAANTGELFF
.	TRBJ1-1	TRBV18	.	TGTGCCAGCTCACCCAGCGAGGGACGGACTGAAGCTTTCTTT	CASSPSEGRTEAFF
many	TRBJ1-3	TRBV28	.	TGTGCCAGCAGTTCTCGGGCTCCAAGACCCTCTGGAAACACCATATATTTT	CASSSRAPRPSGNTIYF
.	TRBJ2-2	TRBV7-6	TRBD1	TGTGCCAGCAGCCCCCGACAGGGATCCGGGGAGCTGTTTTTT	CASSPRQGSGELFF